These 8 T cell receptor beta chains share one sample of origin, sequenced in a study of radiotherapy plus CTLA-4 blockade in lung cancer. Only in-frame clones appear in the TCRdb table, and some are missing; sequencing was by immunoSEQ multiplex PCR. The sample comprises more than 95,000 clones, 65% to 85% of which are singletons, and roughly 3.1% rests with the top ten. Source: peripheral blood, taken from a patient treated with radiotherapy plus ipilimumab. The receptor set was obtained from a human donor with non-small cell lung cancer who had a partial response to radiotherapy plus ipilimumab. Some clones in this sample may be carry-over from other donors' samples.

Regarding this clone: Other DNA sequences from this sample encode an identical CDR3 as well. The chain has TRBV28 and TRBJ2-4; unclear D gene. The V end was cut by 3 bases, the J end by 6 bases, with 12 bases between. Germline CDR1 MDHEN, CDR2 SYDVKM. This CDR3 has 14 amino acids. CDR3 in amino acids: CASSFYGTGNIQYF. The CDR3 DNA is TGTGCCAGCAGTTTCTACGGTACGGGAAACATTCAGTACTTC. The variable domain in full, completed from reference TRBV28 and TRBJ2-4, reads DVKVTQSSRYLVKRTGEKVFLECVQDMDHENMFWYRQDPGLGLRLIYFSYDVKMKEKGDIPEGYSVSREKKERFSLILESASTNQTSMYLCASSFYGTGNIQYFGAGTRLSVL.

The rearrangement uses TRBV28 and TRBJ2-7; TRBD2 matches 8 bases. Germline V CDR1 and CDR2: MDHEN, SYDVKM. V shed 2 bases, J shed 1 base, and the junction held 1 base outside the gene matches. The CDR3 has 14 residues. CDR3 residues: CASSLASGSYEQYF. The CDR3 DNA sequence: TGTGCCAGCAGTTTAGCTAGCGGGTCCTACGAGCAGTACTTC. Full variable domain (remainder filled in from reference TRBV28 and TRBJ2-7): DVKVTQSSRYLVKRTGEKVFLECVQDMDHENMFWYRQDPGLGLRLIYFSYDVKMKEKGDIPEGYSVSREKKERFSLILESASTNQTSMYLCASSLASGSYEQYFGPGTRLTVT.

The CDR3 DNA follows: TGTGCCAGCAGTTTTCAGGGGAAGAAGGGCTACACCTTC. It specifies CASSFQGKKGYTF. V usage is TRBV28 and J usage is TRBJ1-2, with D perhaps TRBD1 (6 bases). V lost 3 bases, J lost 8 bases, and 13 bases lay in between. This CDR3 comprises 13 residues. In germline, CDR1 is MDHEN, CDR2 SYDVKM.

This clone was recorded once. V is TRBV4-1 and J is TRBJ2-1, with 7 positions matching TRBD2. J was trimmed by 0 bases and V by 0 bases; bases with no gene match: 11. Germline V CDR1 and CDR2: MGHRA, YSYEKL. The CDR3 totals 19 residues. The CDR3: CASSQDLSDREASYNEQFF. The CDR3 coding sequence is TGCGCCAGCAGCCAAGATCTGTCCGACCGGGAGGCCTCCTACAATGAGCAGTTCTTC.

This chain joins TRBV2 and TRBJ2-7; 7 positions match TRBD1. CDR1 and CDR2 from the germline V gene are SNHLY and FYNNEI. The CDR3 covers 13 residues. J lost 3 bases, V lost 11 bases, and 10 bases had no gene match. CDR3 loop: CAGKLGQYYEQYF. The CDR3 coding sequence is TGTGCCGGGAAACTGGGACAGTACTACGAGCAGTACTTC.

The chain has TRBV7-8 and TRBJ1-1, with no clear D. CDR1 is SGHVS, CDR2 FQNEAQ, per germline. The CDR3 loop spans 12 amino acids. V shed 3 bases and J shed 1 base, with 3 bases lying between them. CDR3 loop: CASSFRNTEAFF. In nucleotides, the CDR3 is TGTGCCAGCAGCTTTAGGAACACTGAAGCTTTCTTT.

This clone has just one count. The chain carries TRBV30 and TRBJ1-5, with a possible D match to TRBD1 (6 bases). CDR3 length equals 14 residues. Trimming pared 1 base from V and 0 bases from J, leaving 7 bases between. Germline V lookup: CDR1 GTSNPN, CDR2 SVGIG (reference sequence). CDR3 residues: CAWSADSSNQPQHF. DNA for the CDR3: TGTGCCTGGAGTGCGGACAGTAGCAATCAGCCCCAGCATTTT.

Written as DNA, the CDR3 is TGCGCCAGCAGCGGTTTCGCCGGACTGACGTCGAACACTGAAGCTTTCTTT. Translated, it gives CASSGFAGLTSNTEAFF. The chain is built from TRBV5-1 and TRBJ1-1; D remains unclear. The length of the CDR3 is 17 residues. Per germline, CDR1 SGHRS and CDR2 YFSETQ. Trimming took 4 bases from V and 1 from J, leaving 20 bases between them.